Listed below are T cell receptor beta chains from one sample, sequenced in a study of long-term antiretroviral therapy in people with HIV. Assay used: immunoSEQ multiplex PCR; TCRdb lists only in-frame clones, some missing. Of about 30,000 clones in the sample, 90% to 95% were seen once. The sequencing here drew on unsorted PBMCs, taken more than 6 years after starting antiretroviral therapy. The receptors here all came from a man in his thirties or forties with HIV. CDR3s include the opening cysteine and the closing phenylalanine or tryptophan. Each record gives: clone size, J gene, V gene, CDR3 protein. Clone size is stated in some rows and not others, as once, few, many or a class when expanded.

-,TRBJ2-1,TRBV5-1,CASSLGDSYNEQFF
-,TRBJ1-1,TRBV6-1,CASSEYYRNTEAFF
-,TRBJ2-3,TRBV6-1,CASSEASGGAPDTQYF
-,TRBJ1-5,TRBV19,CASSIGWEGNQPQHF
-,TRBJ2-7,TRBV5-1,CASSLAADGTYEQYF
-,TRBJ2-5,TRBV10-2,CASREGGEETQYF
-,TRBJ2-3,TRBV6-4,CASSDGTSGFGTDTQYF
-,TRBJ2-5,TRBV27,CASSALNQETQYF
-,TRBJ2-1,TRBV7-2,CASSLGDHRGNEQFF
-,TRBJ1-5,TRBV18,CASSGSIQGFQPQHF
-,TRBJ1-2,TRBV4-2,CASTPQGHYGYTF
once,TRBJ2-3,TRBV28,CASSSQGTSTDTQYF
-,TRBJ1-4,TRBV27,CATKFSGQFNEKLFF
-,TRBJ2-3,TRBV5-1,CASYALGGGTDTQYF
once,TRBJ1-2,TRBV27,CASSLSPGTGDGYTF
-,TRBJ2-2,TRBV5-4,CASSLPAYTGELFF
-,TRBJ2-3,TRBV5-4,CASSLPGLAGADTQYF
-,TRBJ2-7,TRBV13,CASSLEGYEQYF
-,TRBJ2-1,TRBV5-1,CASSLEASASYNEQFF
once,TRBJ2-2,TRBV19,CASSIRGGNGELFF
-,TRBJ1-5,TRBV2,CASSEEYSNQPQHF
-,TRBJ2-3,TRBV5-1,CASSWGTSRTDTQYF
-,TRBJ2-2,TRBV6-4,CASSSGRDTGELFF
-,TRBJ2-1,TRBV6-5,CASTPWGGVGNEQFF
-,TRBJ1-2,TRBV2,CASSEALQGGYGYTF
few,TRBJ1-1,TRBV6-5,CASSYGVPSMNTEAFF
-,TRBJ2-4,TRBV6-1,CASSTGTLAKNIQYF
-,TRBJ2-5,TRBV7-3,CASSLAGGPQEAQYF
-,TRBJ2-7,TRBV5-8,CASTVAGWAHEQYF
-,TRBJ2-3,TRBV23-1,CATRTVRSTDTQYF
-,TRBJ1-2,TRBV7-9,CASSFLGEGYGYTF
-,TRBJ2-3,TRBV9,CASSEGTSGTDTQYF
-,TRBJ2-7,TRBV28,CASSGLAEVNYEQYF
-,TRBJ1-1,TRBV11-2,CASSLEFGRKGTEAFF
-,TRBJ1-5,TRBV6-6,CASRPDTDQPQHF
-,TRBJ2-1,TRBV19,CATLGQGAVGSYNEQFF
-,TRBJ1-1,TRBV7-9,CASSLAAREGPRTEAFF
-,TRBJ2-5,TRBV30,CAFLPRASGGTQYF
-,TRBJ2-4,TRBV4-2,CASSQDQEGNLAKNIQYF
few,TRBJ2-1,TRBV6-1,CASSEAADYNEQFF